This T cell receptor beta chain originates from a study of T cells in Graves' hyperthyroidism and ophthalmopathy. Notes on the study in general: Appearing also in blood were most of the thyroid clonotypes expanded above 0.001. The authors' 13 V-J model separated ophthalmopathy from stable hyperthyroidism.

The germline gives CDR1 SGHTA, CDR2 FQGNSA. The ends were cut back, 0 bases at V and 6 bases at J, with 18 bases in the middle. The CDR3 covers 17 residues. Used for diagnoses were clinical symptoms, serum thyroxine and TRAb, thyroid ultrasound and orbital computed tomography. TCR beta CDR3 regions were amplified from RNA transcripts. During a first-round RT-PCR of the TCR CDR3, the HTBI primer set was used. In TCRdb, the multiplex PCR reads were re-called with MiXCR into one record per CDR3 protein. The sample includes about half a million distinct CDR3 sequences, around a fifth seen only once; the top ten take approximately 49%. In regard to this clonotype: Its antigen remains unidentified.

The genes are TRBV7-2 and TRBJ2-1; tentatively, D is TRBD2 (6 bases). Source material: blood. The clonotype was recovered from a woman in her 70s with Graves' ophthalmopathy. DNA for the CDR3: TGTGCCAGCAGCTTAGCCCGTGTACTAGCAAGGACCAATGAGCAGTTCTTC. It encodes CASSLARVLARTNEQFF.